This T cell receptor beta chain was captured by sequencing in a study of blood T cell repertoires in COVID-19. Clones were read by immunoSEQ multiplex PCR, and TCRdb kept only the in-frame ones, dropping some. The sample records around 310,000 clones, nearly 90% being singletons. This CDR3 contains 15 residues. Per germline, CDR1 GTSNPN and CDR2 SVGIG (reference sequence). V lost 5 bases and J 4 bases, leaving 18 bases between the germline ends. The J gene is TRBJ2-1, the V gene TRBV30; a weak D match, TRBD1 (6 bases). The source of this sequence is a woman in her 40s with COVID-19, enrolled during active disease. The sequencing sample was made of peripheral blood. Here the CDR3 DNA reads TGTGCCTGGGCGATAAACAGGGTTGCTTACAATGAGCAGTTCTTC. This sequence encodes CAWAINRVAYNEQFF.